These T cell receptor beta chains were read from a single sample in a study of OX40 agonist ivuxolimab in advanced cancers. The protocol was immunoSEQ multiplex PCR, while the TCRdb copy is restricted to in-frame clones and leaves out a portion. The table records fewer than 70,000 clones, roughly 87% of them present only once. Here the sequenced sample was CD4+ or CD8+ T cells sorted from blood, taken in a trial of the OX40 agonist ivuxolimab. Source of these receptors: an adult with an advanced solid tumor such as melanoma, head and neck, liver or kidney cancer. Each CDR3 is given with its conserved first and last residue. Each record gives: clone size, V gene, J gene, D gene, CDR3 DNA, CDR3 protein. The D gene is left open where the match is weak. Rows give clone size only sometimes, using once, few, many, or a class for an expanded clone.

NA	TRBV28	TRBJ2-7	NA	TGTGCCAGCAGCAATAGGGACGAGCAGTACTTC	CASSNRDEQYF
NA	TRBV28	TRBJ2-7	NA	TGTGCCAGCAGCAGGGACATTTACGAGCAGTACTTC	CASSRDIYEQYF
NA	TRBV7-9	TRBJ2-5	TRBD1	TGTGCCAGCAGCGAGCGACAGGGAACAGAGACCCAGTACTTC	CASSERQGTETQYF
NA	TRBV27	TRBJ2-7	NA	TGTGCCAGCAGTATTCCCGGGCGGATAGAGTACTTC	CASSIPGRIEYF
NA	TRBV15	TRBJ2-7	TRBD1	TGTGCCACCAGCTGGGCAGGGGGCGGGTACGAGCAGTACTTC	CATSWAGGGYEQYF
NA	TRBV7-8	TRBJ2-7	NA	TGTGCCAGCAGCTTGGGATTTAGGGGGACCCACGAGCAGTACTTC	CASSLGFRGTHEQYF
NA	TRBV2	TRBJ2-4	TRBD1	TGTGCCAGCAAGTCGTCAGGGGGCGACGGGGGAAACATTCAGTACTTC	CASKSSGGDGGNIQYF
NA	TRBV5-1	TRBJ2-1	NA	TGCGCCAGCAGCACCGACCCGGGACAACTGTTGGGGGAGCAGTTCTTC	CASSTDPGQLLGEQFF
NA	TRBV18	TRBJ1-1	TRBD1	TGTGCCAGCTCACCCCGCCCCGGACAGGGGGCGGCCGCTGAAGCTTTCTTT	CASSPRPGQGAAAEAFF
NA	TRBV6-5	TRBJ2-1	NA	TGTGCCAGCAGTTTTAAACAGAGCTCCTACAATGAGCAGTTCTTC	CASSFKQSSYNEQFF
NA	TRBV5-1	TRBJ2-1	NA	TGCGCCAGCAGCTTGACCGGGGGTTCCTACAATGAGCAGTTCTTC	CASSLTGGSYNEQFF
NA	TRBV10-3	TRBJ2-5	NA	TGTGCCACTCAGTGGTTAGAGCAGTACTTC	CATQWLEQYF
NA	TRBV19	TRBJ2-3	NA	TGTGCCAGTAGTATTGCCGGCTTCTCACGCACAGATACGCAGTATTTT	CASSIAGFSRTDTQYF
NA	TRBV28	TRBJ2-7	TRBD1	TGTGCCAGCAGTCCGGGGGACAGGGGAGCCTACGAGCAGTACTTC	CASSPGDRGAYEQYF
NA	TRBV15	TRBJ2-1	TRBD1	TGTGCCACCAGCAGAATTACCGGACAGGGCAACAATGAGCAGTTCTTC	CATSRITGQGNNEQFF
NA	TRBV28	TRBJ2-5	TRBD1	TGTGCCAGCACCCCAGGACAGGCAGCCCAGTACTTC	CASTPGQAAQYF
once	TRBV29-1	TRBJ2-1	NA	TGCAGCGTTGATTATCGTAAGGAGGCTACAAATGAGCAGTTCTTC	CSVDYRKEATNEQFF
NA	TRBV29-1	TRBJ2-3	NA	TGCAGCGCCGATCTAGGGGTCCCAGATACGCAGTATTTT	CSADLGVPDTQYF
NA	TRBV19	TRBJ2-3	NA	TGTGCCAGTAGTTCTTTTGGAGCGGGCGGTGGGGATACGCAGTATTTT	CASSSFGAGGGDTQYF
NA	TRBV5-1	TRBJ2-3	TRBD2	TGCGCCAGCACTCCCCTTAGCGGGGTTAGCACAGATACGCAGTATTTT	CASTPLSGVSTDTQYF
NA	TRBV27	TRBJ1-6	NA	TGTGCCAGCAGTTCGGGGACAAGGGATTTGGCACCCCTCCACTTT	CASSSGTRDLAPLHF
few	TRBV6-5	TRBJ1-1	NA	TGTGCCAGCAGTTACACAGGGAGGGGCGGCACTGAAGCTTTCTTT	CASSYTGRGGTEAFF
NA	TRBV19	TRBJ2-7	NA	TGTGCCAGTAGTATAGTCGGCAACTCCTACGAGCAGTACTTC	CASSIVGNSYEQYF
NA	TRBV11-3	TRBJ2-2	NA	TGTGCCAGCAGCTTAGGGGAAACCGGGGAGCTGTTTTTT	CASSLGETGELFF
NA	TRBV5-1	TRBJ1-1	NA	TGCGCCAGCAGCTTGGCACCTGGCATGAACACTGAAGCTTTCTTT	CASSLAPGMNTEAFF
NA	TRBV6-6	TRBJ1-5	TRBD1	TGTGCCAGCAGTTACGGGCAGGGGGTCAATCAGCCCCAGCATTTT	CASSYGQGVNQPQHF
NA	TRBV27	TRBJ2-7	TRBD2	TGTGCCAGCAGTTTATCTCCTAGCGGATGGTACGAGCAGTACTTC	CASSLSPSGWYEQYF
NA	TRBV11-3	TRBJ2-2	NA	TGTGCCAGCAGCTTTGAAGGGTCAGGGGAGCTGTTTTTT	CASSFEGSGELFF
NA	TRBV5-6	TRBJ2-6	NA	TGTGCCAGCAGCTTGCACAGCTCTGGGGCCAACGTCCTGACTTTC	CASSLHSSGANVLTF
NA	TRBV7-6	TRBJ2-1	TRBD2	TGTGCCAGCAGCTTAGTTTTCAGCGGGAGTCCCAGCAATGAGCAGTTCTTC	CASSLVFSGSPSNEQFF
NA	TRBV4-2	TRBJ1-3	TRBD1	TGTGCCAGCAGCCAAGATGGGACAGCCTCTGGAAACACCATATATTTT	CASSQDGTASGNTIYF